Each of the 25 T cell receptor beta chains below was sequenced from the same sample in a study of T cell responses to AZD1222 COVID-19 vaccine. Sequenced by immunoSEQ multiplex PCR; TCRdb stores in-frame clones only, minus some. The repertoire consists of 200,000 to 300,000 clones, with approximately 93% occurring once and the leading ten covering about 0.5%. This specimen consisted of peripheral blood, obtained on day 0 of AZD1222 vaccination. The receptors here all came from an adult in good health.

The chain joins TRBV7-2 to TRBJ2-3; no firm D call. The CDR3 spans 15 residues. Germline CDR1 reads SGHTA; CDR2 reads FQGNSA. V dropped 1 base and J dropped 4 bases, with 12 bases sitting between them. CDR3 loop: CASSLDASSADTQYF. In nucleotides, the CDR3 is TGTGCCAGCAGCTTAGATGCCAGTTCTGCAGATACGCAGTATTTT.

The chain links TRBV2 to TRBJ2-4; D unresolved. Germline V CDR1 and CDR2: SNHLY, FYNNEI. V was shortened by 2 bases and J by 6 bases, with 11 bases between the two germline ends. This CDR3 region has 14 residues. The CDR3 is CASSETHGSNIQYF. CDR3 nucleotides: TGTGCCAGCAGTGAAACCCACGGCTCAAACATTCAGTACTTC.

The genes are TRBV11-2 and TRBJ2-2; 12 nucleotides match TRBD1. Trimming cost V 3 bases and J 7 bases; bases outside gene matches: 9. The germline gives CDR1 SGHAT, CDR2 FQNNGV. This CDR3 comprises 17 residues. The DNA of the CDR3 is TGTGCCAGCAGCTTTCCCAGGGGGACAGGGGGCTTCGGGGAGCTGTTTTTT. Amino acids: CASSFPRGTGGFGELFF.

This clone was found once. The rearrangement uses TRBV7-2 and TRBJ2-1, with 7 nucleotides matching TRBD2. This CDR3 is built from 14 residues. Germline V gene data show CDR1 as SGHTA and CDR2 as FQGNSA. V was pared by 5 bases and J by 5 bases, with 6 bases of the junction left unmatched. CDR3 region: CASSPLLANNEQFF. CDR3 nucleotides: TGTGCCAGCAGCCCCTTACTAGCGAACAATGAGCAGTTCTTC.

The gene calls are TRBV29-1 and TRBJ2-1, with TRBD1 identical over 11 bases. J gave up 10 bases and V 4 bases, and 12 bases lay outside the gene matches. The CDR3 loop spans 15 amino acids. The germline V gene has CDR1 SQVTM and CDR2 ANQGSEA. The CDR3 loop is CSVVQGTGGGREQFF. The CDR3 coding sequence is TGCAGCGTTGTTCAAGGGACAGGGGGTGGTAGGGAGCAGTTCTTC.

The chain carries TRBV20-1 and TRBJ1-2; 9 positions match TRBD1. The V gene's germline CDR1 is DFQATT and CDR2 SNEGSKA (reference sequence). J was trimmed by 8 bases and V by 6 bases; bases with no gene match: 10. The CDR3 totals 13 residues. The CDR3 nucleotides are TGCAGTGCAAGTCCCGGGACAGGGTACGGCTACACCTTC. Translation: CSASPGTGYGYTF.

This clone was seen just once. The V call is TRBV7-2, the J call TRBJ1-1, with D possibly matching TRBD1 (5 bases). The CDR3 totals 13 residues. V lost 5 bases and J lost 3, with 10 bases in between. In germline, CDR1 is SGHTA, CDR2 FQGNSA. CDR3 residues: CASSTKGHTEAFF. As DNA, the CDR3 is TGTGCCAGCAGCACAAAGGGGCACACTGAAGCTTTCTTT.

The chain carries TRBV2 and TRBJ2-5, with D unclear. V lost 6 bases and J lost 5, with 7 bases in between. CDR1 and CDR2 from the germline V gene are SNHLY and FYNNEI. The CDR3 sequence is 11 residues long. In DNA form, the CDR3 reads TGTGCCAGCAGGATGGGGGAGACCCAGTACTTC. The encoded protein is CASRMGETQYF.

The J gene is TRBJ2-5, the V gene TRBV6-2 or TRBV6-3, with 13 bases that match TRBD2. Germline-derived CDR1 and CDR2 are MNHEY and SVGEGT. Trimming at V came to 4 bases and at J to 7 bases, leaving 9 bases not matched to a gene. The CDR3 is made up of 16 amino acids. In DNA form, the CDR3 reads TGTGCCAGCAGTTTAGAAACTAGCGGGAGGGCCCGGACCCAGTACTTC. It yields the protein CASSLETSGRARTQYF.

Regarding this clone: The sample has other DNA sequences that encode this CDR3 too. This chain connects TRBV5-6 to TRBJ2-7, with a weak D call TRBD2 (6 bases). The germline V and J ends were trimmed by 5 bases and 3 bases, with 9 bases remaining between them. Germline V gene data show CDR1 as SGHDT and CDR2 as YYEEEE. The CDR3 length is 12 residues. CDR3 in amino acids: CASSSGSYEQYF. CDR3 nucleotides: TGTGCCAGCAGTTCCGGGAGCTACGAGCAGTACTTC.

This chain connects TRBV19 to TRBJ2-2; 10 positions agree with TRBD1. V shed 5 bases and J 8 bases; nucleotides not matched to a gene: 8. The germline CDR1 and CDR2 sequences are LNHDA and SQIVND (reference sequence). The CDR3 has 15 residues. The DNA of the CDR3 is TGTGCCAGTAGTCCCCGACAGGGGGCGGTGGGGGAGCTGTTTTTT. It encodes CASSPRQGAVGELFF. Full variable domain (missing parts from reference TRBV19 and TRBJ2-2): DGGITQSPKYLFRKEGQNVTLSCEQNLNHDAMYWYRQDPGQGLRLIYYSQIVNDFQKGDIAEGYSVSREKKESFPLTVTSAQKNPTAFYLCASSPRQGAVGELFFGEGSRLTVL.

The chain uses TRBV11-2 and TRBJ2-3; 10 bases align to TRBD1. With 7 bases clipped from V and 6 bases from J, the junction kept 19 bases outside the gene matches. Germline values: CDR1 SGHAT, CDR2 FQNNGV. The CDR3 spans 18 residues. CDR3 sequence reads: CASTQGGVGTGAGDTQYF. CDR3 nucleotides: TGTGCCAGCACTCAAGGAGGGGTCGGGACAGGGGCAGGGGATACGCAGTATTTT.

The chain combines TRBV3-1 (or the pseudogene TRBV3-2) with TRBJ1-1; possibly TRBD1 for D (5 bases). V lost 1 base and J lost 6, with 9 bases in between. The V gene's germline CDR1 is LGHDT and CDR2 YNNKEL (reference sequence). This CDR3 is built from 13 residues. CDR3 nucleotides: TGTGCCAGCAGCCAAGGGCTCAGGGCTGAAGCTTTCTTT. Its translation: CASSQGLRAEAFF.

This chain joins TRBV5-1 and TRBJ1-2; D is ambiguous. CDR1 SGHRS and CDR2 YFSETQ come from the germline V gene. The CDR3 spans 14 residues. V was clipped by 4 bases and J by 6 bases, with 16 bases between them. The CDR3 reads CASSLVGPKDGYTF. The CDR3 nucleotides are TGCGCCAGCAGCCTCGTTGGGCCCAAGGATGGCTACACCTTC.

V is TRBV2 and J is TRBJ1-6, with no clear D. CDR1 SNHLY and CDR2 FYNNEI come from the germline V gene. The CDR3 covers 13 residues. V was clipped by 6 bases and J by 5 bases, with 8 bases between them. The CDR3 protein is CASSKGDNSPLHF. The CDR3 coding sequence is TGTGCCAGCAGCAAAGGCGATAATTCACCCCTCCACTTT.

Details on this clone: Other DNA variants within this sample encode the same CDR3. The chain couples TRBV2 to TRBJ1-2; 9 bases align to TRBD1. From germline, CDR1 is SNHLY and CDR2 FYNNEI. The trim removed 6 bases at V and 4 bases at J, leaving 6 bases unmatched. The CDR3 has 14 amino acids. For the CDR3, the DNA is TGTGCCAGCAGCTCAGGACAGGGGTCCTATGGCTACACCTTC. Translation: CASSSGQGSYGYTF.

This chain joins TRBV7-2 and TRBJ2-7, with 8 bases fitting TRBD2. This CDR3 region has 15 residues. V shed 5 bases and J 2 bases; nucleotides not matched to a gene: 8. Germline loops: CDR1 SGHTA, CDR2 FQGNSA. CDR3 region: CASSARTSGPYEQYF. The CDR3 bases are TGTGCCAGCAGCGCCCGCACTAGCGGCCCCTACGAGCAGTACTTC.

This clone was recorded a few times. CDR3 sequence reads: CASAAGGDGYTF. The CDR3 DNA is TGCGCCAGCGCCGCCGGGGGCGATGGCTACACCTTC. This rearrangement joins TRBV5-1 to TRBJ1-2, with D maybe TRBD1 (6 bases). The germline V and J ends were trimmed by 7 bases and 6 bases, with 13 bases remaining between them. The CDR3 runs 12 residues. From germline, CDR1 is SGHRS and CDR2 YFSETQ.

This clone was seen once. The J gene is TRBJ1-2, the V gene TRBV6-1; TRBD1 might be the D (5 bases). The CDR3 is made up of 14 amino acids. Germline CDR1 MNHNS, CDR2 SASEGT. V lost 3 bases to trimming and J lost 3 bases, with 11 bases between them. The DNA for the CDR3 is TGTGCCAGCAGTGAGTTTGGGGGACACTATGGCTACACCTTC. Amino acid sequence: CASSEFGGHYGYTF.

Concerning this clone itself: Other DNA sequences within the sample encode an identical CDR3. The rearrangement joins TRBV3-1 (or the pseudogene TRBV3-2) to TRBJ2-7; D remains ambiguous. In germline, CDR1 is LGHDT, CDR2 YNNKEL (reference sequence). The CDR3 totals 12 residues. V dropped 4 bases and J dropped 0 bases, with 4 bases sitting between them. The chain's CDR3 is CASSPSSYEQYF. CDR3 DNA sequence: TGTGCCAGCAGCCCGAGCTCCTACGAGCAGTACTTC.

The chain has TRBV6-5 and TRBJ1-1; D gene unclear. The V end lost 10 bases, the J end lost 7 bases, and 25 bases lay between the germline ends. The CDR3 covers 15 residues. Germline CDR1 MNHEY, CDR2 SVGAGI. This chain's CDR3 is CATSSRAGNPHEAFF. The DNA for the CDR3 is TGTGCCACCTCATCCCGGGCCGGGAACCCCCATGAAGCTTTCTTT.

The J gene is TRBJ2-1, the V gene TRBV12-3 or TRBV12-4; tentatively, D is TRBD1 (6 bases). CDR3 length: 13 residues. V lost 5 bases and J lost 7, with 12 bases in between. The CDR3 coding sequence is TGTGCCAGCAGTACCAGGGGTGGAAATGAGCAGTTCTTC. As protein: CASSTRGGNEQFF.

This clone appeared a single time. V is TRBV5-4 and J is TRBJ1-1; unclear D gene. There are 13 residues in the CDR3. Germline values: CDR1 SGHNT, CDR2 YYREEE (reference sequence). V was pared by 4 bases and J by 9 bases, with 16 bases between. The CDR3 spells CASSPRGGTQAFF. CDR3 nucleotides: TGTGCCAGCAGCCCACGGGGAGGAACTCAAGCTTTCTTT. The full variable domain, completed using reference TRBV5-4 and TRBJ1-1, is ETGVTQSPTHLIKTRGQQVTLRCSSQSGHNTVSWYQQALGQGPQFIFQYYREEENGRGNFPPRFSGLQFPNYSSELNVNALELDDSALYLCASSPRGGTQAFFGQGTRLTVV.

The genes are TRBV3-1 (or the pseudogene TRBV3-2) and TRBJ1-4; 8 nucleotides align to TRBD1. CDR1 is LGHDT and CDR2 is YNNKEL in the germline V gene (reference sequence). With 0 bases clipped from V and 5 bases from J, the junction kept 2 bases outside the gene matches. There are 15 residues in the CDR3. This chain's CDR3 is CASSQETGGNEKLFF. DNA of the CDR3: TGTGCCAGCAGCCAAGAAACAGGGGGAAATGAAAAACTGTTTTTT.

CDR3 region: CASSPPRSTDTQYF. The CDR3 coding sequence is TGTGCCAGCAGCCCACCAAGAAGCACAGATACGCAGTATTTT. The rearrangement uses TRBV27 and TRBJ2-3; no clear D gene. V lost 6 bases and J 0 bases, leaving 10 bases between the germline ends. The length of the CDR3 is 14 residues. The germline gives CDR1 MNHEY, CDR2 SMNVEV (reference sequence).